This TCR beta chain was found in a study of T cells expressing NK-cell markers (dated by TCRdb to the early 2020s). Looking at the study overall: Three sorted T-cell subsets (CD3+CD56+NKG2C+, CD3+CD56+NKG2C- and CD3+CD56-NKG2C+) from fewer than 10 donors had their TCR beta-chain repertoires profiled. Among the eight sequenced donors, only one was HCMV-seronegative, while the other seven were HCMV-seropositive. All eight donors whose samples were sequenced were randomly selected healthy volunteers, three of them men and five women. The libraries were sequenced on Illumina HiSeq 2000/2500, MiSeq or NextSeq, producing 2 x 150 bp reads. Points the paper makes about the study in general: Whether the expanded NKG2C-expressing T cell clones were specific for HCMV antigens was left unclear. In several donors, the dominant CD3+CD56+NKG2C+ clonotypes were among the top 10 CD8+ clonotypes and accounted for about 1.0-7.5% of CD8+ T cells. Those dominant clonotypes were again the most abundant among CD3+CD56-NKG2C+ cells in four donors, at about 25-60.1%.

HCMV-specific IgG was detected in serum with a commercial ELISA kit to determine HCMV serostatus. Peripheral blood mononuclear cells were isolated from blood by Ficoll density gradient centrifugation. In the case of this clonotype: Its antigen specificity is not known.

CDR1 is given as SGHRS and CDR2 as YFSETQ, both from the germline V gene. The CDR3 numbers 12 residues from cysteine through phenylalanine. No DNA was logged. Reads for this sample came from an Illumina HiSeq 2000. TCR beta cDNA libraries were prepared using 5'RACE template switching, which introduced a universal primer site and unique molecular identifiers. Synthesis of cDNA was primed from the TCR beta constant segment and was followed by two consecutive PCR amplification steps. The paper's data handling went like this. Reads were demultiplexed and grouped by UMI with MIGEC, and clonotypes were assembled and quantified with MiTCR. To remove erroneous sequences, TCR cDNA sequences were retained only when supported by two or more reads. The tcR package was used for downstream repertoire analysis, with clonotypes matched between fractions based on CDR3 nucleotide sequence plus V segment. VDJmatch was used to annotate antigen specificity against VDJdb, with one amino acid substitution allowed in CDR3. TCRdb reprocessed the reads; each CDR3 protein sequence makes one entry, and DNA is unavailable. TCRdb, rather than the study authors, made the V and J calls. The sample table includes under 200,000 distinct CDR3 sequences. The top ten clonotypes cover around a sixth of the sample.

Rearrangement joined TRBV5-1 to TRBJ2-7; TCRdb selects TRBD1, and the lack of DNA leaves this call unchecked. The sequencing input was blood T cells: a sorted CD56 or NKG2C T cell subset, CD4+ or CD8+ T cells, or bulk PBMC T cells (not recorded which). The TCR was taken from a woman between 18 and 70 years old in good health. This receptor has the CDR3 CASSLEGELQYF.